This T cell receptor beta chain was observed in a study of CD4 T cells in relation to SARS-CoV-2 and coronaviruses. Germline V lookup: CDR1 SGHVS, CDR2 FQNEAQ. CDR3 length equals 17 residues. Trimming removed 1 base from V and 6 bases from J, with 16 bases in between. For this clone: No antigen is known for it.

Measured with immunoSEQ multiplex PCR; TCRdb has only the in-frame clones, and not every one. The sample yields 22,000 or so clones, over 70% seen once. Unexposed donor CD4+ T cells date from 2011-2018, before the COVID-19 pandemic. The cells were cultured for about ten days before CD4+ T cells were isolated. Unexposed-donor CD4+ T cells were probed with SARS-CoV-2 S/N and four cold-coronavirus spikes, cells permitting. The sequencing input was CD4+ T cells from PBMCs, cultured in vitro. This chain uses TRBV7-8 with TRBJ2-6; D is unresolved. The TCR comes from a human donor in good health. CDR3 sequence: CASSLEDRTFVANVLTF. The CDR3 bases are TGTGCCAGCAGCTTAGAGGATCGAACCTTTGTGGCCAACGTCCTGACTTTC. The entire variable domain, with the rest obtained from reference TRBV7-8 and TRBJ2-6, is as follows: GAGVSQSPRYKVAKRGQDVALRCDPISGHVSLFWYQQALGQGPEFLTYFQNEAQLDKSGLPSDRFFAERPEGSVSTLKIQRTQQEDSAVYLCASSLEDRTFVANVLTFGAGSRLTVL.